This T cell receptor (beta chain) was sequenced during a study of blood T cell repertoires in COVID-19. As for the study in general: Material from acute and convalescent COVID-19 was sourced from the United States, Italy and Spain. Sources were T cells, B-cell-depleted T cells, or PBMCs; the material itself was cDNA or gDNA.

Seattle's cohort entered during active infection and was followed longitudinally. Original processing notes: Using reference gene primer amplification, nucleated cell counts were estimated. Some clones are missing from TCRdb's copy, which holds only in-frame ones; the method was immunoSEQ multiplex PCR. The DNA was the basis for D and trimming; V, J and clone size are from that table. This sample yields about 70,000 clones, of which roughly nine tenths are seen a single time; 2% to 3% belongs to the top ten. After removal of 3 bases from V and 5 bases from J, the junction contained 9 bases not matched to a gene. CDR3 length: 16 amino acids. The germline V gene encodes CDR1 SGHNT and CDR2 YYREEE (reference sequence).

The receptor was isolated from a man over 45 with COVID-19, enrolled during active disease. The genes are TRBV5-4 and TRBJ2-2; 8 bases are shared with TRBD1. Sequencing was carried out using peripheral blood. The CDR3 bases are TGTGCCAGCAGCTCAGGGTCGGACAGGGTAACCGGGGAGCTGTTTTTT. Protein sequence: CASSSGSDRVTGELFF.